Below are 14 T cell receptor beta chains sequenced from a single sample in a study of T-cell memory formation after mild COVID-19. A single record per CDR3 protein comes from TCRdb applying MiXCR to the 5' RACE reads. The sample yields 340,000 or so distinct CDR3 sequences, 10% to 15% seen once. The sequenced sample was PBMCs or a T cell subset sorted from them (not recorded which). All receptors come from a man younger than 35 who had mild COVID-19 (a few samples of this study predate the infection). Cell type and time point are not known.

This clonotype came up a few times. The CDR3 sequence: CASSSVTSSRNEKLFF. The CDR3 nucleotides read TGTGCCAGCAGCTCAGTGACATCGAGTCGGAATGAAAAACTGTTTTTT. The rearrangement links TRBV7-9 to TRBJ1-4; D not certain. V gave up 4 bases and J gave up 5 bases, with 17 bases separating them. Looked up from germline, CDR1 is SEHNR and CDR2 is FQNEAQ (reference sequence). The CDR3 is 16 residues long.

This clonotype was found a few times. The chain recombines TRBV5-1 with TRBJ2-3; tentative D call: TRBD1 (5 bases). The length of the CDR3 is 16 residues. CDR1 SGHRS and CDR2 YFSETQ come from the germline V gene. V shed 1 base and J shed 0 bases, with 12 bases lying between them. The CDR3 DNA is TGCGCCAGCAGCTTGACAGGCCTTACAAGCACAGATACGCAGTATTTT. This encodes CASSLTGLTSTDTQYF.

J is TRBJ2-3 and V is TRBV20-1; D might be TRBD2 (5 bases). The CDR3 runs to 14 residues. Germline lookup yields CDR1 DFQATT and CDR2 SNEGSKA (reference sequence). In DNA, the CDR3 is TGCAGCGCTCGACTACAACTCCCTCGGGATACGCAGTATTTT. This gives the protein CSARLQLPRDTQYF.

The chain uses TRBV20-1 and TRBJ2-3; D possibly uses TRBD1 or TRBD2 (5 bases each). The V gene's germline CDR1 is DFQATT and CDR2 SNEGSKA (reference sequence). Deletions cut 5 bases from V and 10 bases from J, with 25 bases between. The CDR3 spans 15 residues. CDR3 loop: CSAPGSGRTLTSQYF. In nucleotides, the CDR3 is TGCAGTGCTCCCGGTTCGGGGCGGACGTTAACGTCGCAGTATTTT.

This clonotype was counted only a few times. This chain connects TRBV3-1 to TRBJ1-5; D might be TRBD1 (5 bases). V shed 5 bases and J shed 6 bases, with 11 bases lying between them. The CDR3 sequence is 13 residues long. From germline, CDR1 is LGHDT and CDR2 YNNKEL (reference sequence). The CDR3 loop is CASSNSGGQPQHF. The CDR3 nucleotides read TGTGCCAGCAGCAATTCTGGGGGTCAGCCCCAGCATTTT.

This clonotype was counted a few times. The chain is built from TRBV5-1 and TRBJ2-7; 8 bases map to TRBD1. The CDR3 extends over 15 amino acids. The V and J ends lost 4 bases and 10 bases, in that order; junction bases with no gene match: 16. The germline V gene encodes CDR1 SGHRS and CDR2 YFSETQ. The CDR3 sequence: CASSLGTGPTTRQYF. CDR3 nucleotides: TGCGCCAGCAGCCTCGGGACAGGACCGACTACGAGACAGTACTTC.

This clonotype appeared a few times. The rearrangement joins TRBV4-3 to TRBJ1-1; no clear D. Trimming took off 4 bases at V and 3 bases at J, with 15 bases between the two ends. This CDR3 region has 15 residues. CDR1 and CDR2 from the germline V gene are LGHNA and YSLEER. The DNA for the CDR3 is TGCGCCAGCAGCCGGGTAGAGATGGGTGACACTGAAGCTTTCTTT. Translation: CASSRVEMGDTEAFF.

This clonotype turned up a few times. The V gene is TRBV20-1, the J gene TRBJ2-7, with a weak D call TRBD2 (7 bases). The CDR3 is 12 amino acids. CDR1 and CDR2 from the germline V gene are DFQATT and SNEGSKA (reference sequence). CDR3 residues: CAWRGGYYEQYV. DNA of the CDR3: TGCGCTTGGCGCGGGGGCTACTACGAGCAGTACGTC.

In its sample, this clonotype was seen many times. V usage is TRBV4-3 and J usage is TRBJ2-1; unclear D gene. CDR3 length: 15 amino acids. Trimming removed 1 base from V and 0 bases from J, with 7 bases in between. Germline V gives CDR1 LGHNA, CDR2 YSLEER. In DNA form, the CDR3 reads TGCGCCAGCAGCCAAGTTCCTGGCTCCTACAATGAGCAGTTCTTC. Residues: CASSQVPGSYNEQFF.

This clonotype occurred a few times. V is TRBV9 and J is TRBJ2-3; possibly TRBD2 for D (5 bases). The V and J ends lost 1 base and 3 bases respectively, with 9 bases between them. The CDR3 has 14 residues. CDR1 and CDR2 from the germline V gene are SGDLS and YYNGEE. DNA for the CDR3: TGTGCCAGCAGCGTAAGCCAGCGGACAGATACGCAGTATTTT. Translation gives CASSVSQRTDTQYF.

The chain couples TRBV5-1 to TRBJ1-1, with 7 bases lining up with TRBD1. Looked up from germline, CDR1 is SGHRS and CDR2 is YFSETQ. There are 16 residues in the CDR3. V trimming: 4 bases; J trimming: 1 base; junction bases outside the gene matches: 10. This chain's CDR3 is CASSLGGGWGNTEAFF. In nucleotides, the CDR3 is TGCGCCAGCAGCCTGGGAGGGGGCTGGGGGAACACTGAAGCTTTCTTT.

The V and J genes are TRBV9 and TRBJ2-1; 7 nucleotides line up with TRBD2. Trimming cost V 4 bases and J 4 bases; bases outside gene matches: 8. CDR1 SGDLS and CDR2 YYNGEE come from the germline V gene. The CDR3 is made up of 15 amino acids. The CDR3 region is CASSPSGTSYNEQFF. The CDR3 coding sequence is TGTGCCAGCAGCCCTAGCGGAACATCTTACAATGAGCAGTTCTTC.

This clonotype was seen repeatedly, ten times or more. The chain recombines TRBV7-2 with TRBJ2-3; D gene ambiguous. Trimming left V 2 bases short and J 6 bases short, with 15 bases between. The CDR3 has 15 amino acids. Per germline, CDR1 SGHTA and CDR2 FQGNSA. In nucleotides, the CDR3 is TGTGCCAGCAGCTTATTAGGCAGGCTGGATGATACGCAGTATTTT. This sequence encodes CASSLLGRLDDTQYF.

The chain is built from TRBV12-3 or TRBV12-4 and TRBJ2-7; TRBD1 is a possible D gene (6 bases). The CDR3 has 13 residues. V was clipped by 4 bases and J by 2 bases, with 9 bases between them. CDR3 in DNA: TGTGCCAGCAGTTGGGGGCCGACCTACGAGCAGTACTTC. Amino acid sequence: CASSWGPTYEQYF.